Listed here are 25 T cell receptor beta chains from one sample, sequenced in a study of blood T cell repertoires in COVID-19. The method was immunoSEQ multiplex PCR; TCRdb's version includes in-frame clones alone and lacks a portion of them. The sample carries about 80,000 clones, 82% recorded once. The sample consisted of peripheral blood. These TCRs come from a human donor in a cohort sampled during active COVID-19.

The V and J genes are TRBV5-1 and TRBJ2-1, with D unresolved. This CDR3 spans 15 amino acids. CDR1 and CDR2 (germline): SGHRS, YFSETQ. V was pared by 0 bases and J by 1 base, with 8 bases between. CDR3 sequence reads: CASSLVPGSYNEQFF. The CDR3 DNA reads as TGCGCCAGCAGCTTGGTTCCAGGTTCCTACAATGAGCAGTTCTTC.

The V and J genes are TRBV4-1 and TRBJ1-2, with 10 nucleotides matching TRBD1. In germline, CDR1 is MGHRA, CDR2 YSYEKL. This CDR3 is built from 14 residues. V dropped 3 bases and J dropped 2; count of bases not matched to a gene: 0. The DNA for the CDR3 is TGCGCCAGCAGCCAGACAGGGGGCAACTATGGCTACACCTTC. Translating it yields CASSQTGGNYGYTF.

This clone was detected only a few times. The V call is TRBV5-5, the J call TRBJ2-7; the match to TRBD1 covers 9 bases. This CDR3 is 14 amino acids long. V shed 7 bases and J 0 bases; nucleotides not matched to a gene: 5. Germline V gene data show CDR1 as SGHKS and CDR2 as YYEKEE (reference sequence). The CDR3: CASWDRASSYEQYF. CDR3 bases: TGTGCCAGCTGGGACAGGGCGTCCTCCTACGAGCAGTACTTC. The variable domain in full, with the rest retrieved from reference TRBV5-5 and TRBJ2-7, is DAGVTQSPTHLIKTRGQQVTLRCSPISGHKSVSWYQQVLGQGPQFIFQYYEKEERGRGNFPDRFSARQFPNYSSELNVNALLLGDSALYLCASWDRASSYEQYFGPGTRLTVT.

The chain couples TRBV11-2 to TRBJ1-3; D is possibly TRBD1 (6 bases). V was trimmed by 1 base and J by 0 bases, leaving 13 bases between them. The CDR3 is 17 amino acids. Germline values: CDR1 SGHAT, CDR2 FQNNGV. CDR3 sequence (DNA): TGTGCCAGCAGCTTAGTGCAGGGGACATACTCTGGAAACACCATATATTTT. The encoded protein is CASSLVQGTYSGNTIYF.

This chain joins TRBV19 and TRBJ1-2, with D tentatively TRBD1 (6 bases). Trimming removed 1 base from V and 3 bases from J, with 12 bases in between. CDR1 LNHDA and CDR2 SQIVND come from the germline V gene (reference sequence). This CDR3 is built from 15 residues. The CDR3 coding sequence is TGTGCCAGTAGTATAGGAGGTGGACAGTACTATGGCTACACCTTC. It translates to CASSIGGGQYYGYTF.

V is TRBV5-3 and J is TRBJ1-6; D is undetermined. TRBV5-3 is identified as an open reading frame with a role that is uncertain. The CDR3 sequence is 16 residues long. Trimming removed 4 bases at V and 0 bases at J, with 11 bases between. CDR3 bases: TGTGCCAGAAGCCCCGGACTGAGCTCCTATAATTCACCCCTCCACTTT. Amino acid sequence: CARSPGLSSYNSPLHF.

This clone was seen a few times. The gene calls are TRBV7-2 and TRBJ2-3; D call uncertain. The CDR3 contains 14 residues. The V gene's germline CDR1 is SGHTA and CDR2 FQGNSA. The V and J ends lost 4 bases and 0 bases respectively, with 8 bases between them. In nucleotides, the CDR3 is TGTGCCAGCAGCTCAACGACTAGCACAGATACGCAGTATTTT. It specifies CASSSTTSTDTQYF.

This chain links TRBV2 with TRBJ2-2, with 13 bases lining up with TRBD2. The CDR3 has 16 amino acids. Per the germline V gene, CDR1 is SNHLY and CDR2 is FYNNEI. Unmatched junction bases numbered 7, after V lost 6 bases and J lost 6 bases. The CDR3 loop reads CASRVTGTSGAGELFF. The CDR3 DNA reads TGTGCCAGCAGGGTTACCGGGACTAGCGGGGCCGGGGAGCTGTTTTTT.

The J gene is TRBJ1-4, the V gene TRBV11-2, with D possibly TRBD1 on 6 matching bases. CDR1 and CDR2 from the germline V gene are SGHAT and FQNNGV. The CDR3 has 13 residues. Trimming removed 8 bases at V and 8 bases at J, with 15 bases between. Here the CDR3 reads CASLLDSGEKLFF. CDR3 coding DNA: TGTGCCAGCTTGCTGGACAGTGGGGAAAAACTGTTTTTT.

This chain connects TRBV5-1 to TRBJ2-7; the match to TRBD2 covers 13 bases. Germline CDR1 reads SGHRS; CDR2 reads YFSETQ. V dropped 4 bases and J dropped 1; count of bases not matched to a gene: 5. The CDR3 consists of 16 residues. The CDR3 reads CASSPGLAGESYEQYF. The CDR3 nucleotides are TGCGCCAGCAGCCCTGGACTAGCGGGGGAGTCCTACGAGCAGTACTTC.

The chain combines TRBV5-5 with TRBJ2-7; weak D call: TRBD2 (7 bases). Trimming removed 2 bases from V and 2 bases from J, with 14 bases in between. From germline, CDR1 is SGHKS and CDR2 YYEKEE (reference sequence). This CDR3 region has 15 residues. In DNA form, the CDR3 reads TGTGCCAGCAGCTTATTGGCGGGGGCCACCTACGAGCAGTACTTC. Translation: CASSLLAGATYEQYF.

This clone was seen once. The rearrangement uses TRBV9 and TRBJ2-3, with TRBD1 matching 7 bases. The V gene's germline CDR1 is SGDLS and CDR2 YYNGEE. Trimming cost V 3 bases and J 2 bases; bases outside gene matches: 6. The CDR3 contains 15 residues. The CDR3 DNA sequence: TGTGCCAGCAGCGCTCGGGACAGAAACACAGATACGCAGTATTTT. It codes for CASSARDRNTDTQYF.

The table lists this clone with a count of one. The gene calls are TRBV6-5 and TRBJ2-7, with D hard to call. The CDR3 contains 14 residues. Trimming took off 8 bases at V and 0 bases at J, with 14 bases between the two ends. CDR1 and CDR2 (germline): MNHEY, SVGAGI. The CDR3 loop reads CASWAKLSSYEQYF. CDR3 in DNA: TGTGCCAGCTGGGCCAAACTGAGCTCCTACGAGCAGTACTTC.

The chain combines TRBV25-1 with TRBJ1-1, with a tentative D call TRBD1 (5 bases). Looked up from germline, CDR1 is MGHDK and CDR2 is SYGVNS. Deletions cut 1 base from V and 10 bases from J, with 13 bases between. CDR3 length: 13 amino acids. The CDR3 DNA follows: TGTGCCAGCAGTGAATGGGTGAGCGGGGCAGCTTTCTTT. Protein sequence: CASSEWVSGAAFF.

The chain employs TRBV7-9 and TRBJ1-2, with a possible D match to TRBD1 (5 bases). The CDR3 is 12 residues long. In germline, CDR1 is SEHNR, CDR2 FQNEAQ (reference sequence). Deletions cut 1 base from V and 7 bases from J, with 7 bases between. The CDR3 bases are TGTGCCAGCAGCTTAGTCGGGGGTGGCTACACCTTC. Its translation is CASSLVGGGYTF.

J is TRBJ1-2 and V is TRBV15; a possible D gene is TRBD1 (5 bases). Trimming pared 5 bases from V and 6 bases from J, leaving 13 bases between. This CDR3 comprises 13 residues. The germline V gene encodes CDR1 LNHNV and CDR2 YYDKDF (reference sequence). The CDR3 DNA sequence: TGTGCCACCAGCGCTTACAGGAGGGATGGCTACACCTTC. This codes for CATSAYRRDGYTF.

The CDR3 DNA sequence: TGTGCCACCAGCGCCGAGCGGGGGGGCCTCACAGATACGCAGTATTTT. It is translated as CATSAERGGLTDTQYF. This chain joins TRBV15 and TRBJ2-3, with 10 bases identical to TRBD2. V trimming: 5 bases; J trimming: 2 bases; junction bases outside the gene matches: 7. Germline V lookup: CDR1 LNHNV, CDR2 YYDKDF (reference sequence). CDR3 length: 16 amino acids.

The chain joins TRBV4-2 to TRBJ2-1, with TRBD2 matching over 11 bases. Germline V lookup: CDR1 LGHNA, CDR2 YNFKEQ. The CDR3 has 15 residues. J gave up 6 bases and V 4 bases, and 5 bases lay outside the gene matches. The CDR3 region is CASSPQGLAANEQFF. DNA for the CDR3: TGTGCCAGCAGCCCCCAGGGACTAGCGGCCAATGAGCAGTTCTTC.

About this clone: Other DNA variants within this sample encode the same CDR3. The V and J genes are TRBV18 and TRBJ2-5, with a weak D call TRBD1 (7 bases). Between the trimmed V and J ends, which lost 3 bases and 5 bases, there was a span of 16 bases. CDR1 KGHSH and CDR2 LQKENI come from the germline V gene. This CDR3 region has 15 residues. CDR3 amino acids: CASSPRDSPLETQYF. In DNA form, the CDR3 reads TGTGCCAGCTCACCGCGGGACAGCCCCCTGGAGACCCAGTACTTC. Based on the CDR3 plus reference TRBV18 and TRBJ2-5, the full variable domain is NAGVMQNPRHLVRRRGQEARLRCSPMKGHSHVYWYRQLPEEGLKFMVYLQKENIIDESGMPKERFSAEFPKEGPSILRIQQVVRGDSAAYFCASSPRDSPLETQYFGPGTRLLVL.

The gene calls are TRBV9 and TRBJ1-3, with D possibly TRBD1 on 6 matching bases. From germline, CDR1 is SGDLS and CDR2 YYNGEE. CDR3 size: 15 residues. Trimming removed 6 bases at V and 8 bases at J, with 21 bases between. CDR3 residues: CASTPGEGGADTIYF. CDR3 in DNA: TGTGCCAGCACCCCAGGGGAGGGAGGTGCGGACACCATATATTTT.

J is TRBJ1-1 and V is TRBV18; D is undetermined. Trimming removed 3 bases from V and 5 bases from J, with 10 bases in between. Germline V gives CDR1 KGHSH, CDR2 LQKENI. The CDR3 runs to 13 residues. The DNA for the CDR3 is TGTGCCAGCTCACCGAGGCGGGAAACTGAAGCTTTCTTT. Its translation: CASSPRRETEAFF.

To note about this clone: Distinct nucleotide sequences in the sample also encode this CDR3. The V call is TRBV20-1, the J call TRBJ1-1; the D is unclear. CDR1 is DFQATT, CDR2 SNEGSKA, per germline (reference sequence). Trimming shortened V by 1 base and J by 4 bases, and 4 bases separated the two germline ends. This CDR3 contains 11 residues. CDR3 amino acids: CSARGGTEAFF. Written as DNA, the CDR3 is TGCAGTGCTAGAGGAGGCACTGAAGCTTTCTTT.

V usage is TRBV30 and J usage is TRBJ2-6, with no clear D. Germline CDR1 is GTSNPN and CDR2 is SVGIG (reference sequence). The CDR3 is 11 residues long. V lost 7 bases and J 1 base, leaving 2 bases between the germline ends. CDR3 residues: CASSGANVLTF. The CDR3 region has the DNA TGTGCCTCGTCTGGGGCCAACGTCCTGACTTTC.

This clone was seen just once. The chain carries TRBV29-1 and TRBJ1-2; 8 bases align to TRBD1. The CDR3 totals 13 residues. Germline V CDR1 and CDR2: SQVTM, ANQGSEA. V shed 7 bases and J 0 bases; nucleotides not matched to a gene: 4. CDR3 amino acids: CSAGTGANYGYTF. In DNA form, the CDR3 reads TGCAGCGCCGGGACAGGTGCTAACTATGGCTACACCTTC.

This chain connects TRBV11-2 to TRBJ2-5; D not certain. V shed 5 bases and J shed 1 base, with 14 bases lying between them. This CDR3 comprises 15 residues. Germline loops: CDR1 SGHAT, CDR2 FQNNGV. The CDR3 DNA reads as TGTGCCAGCAGCCCCTCGCCGAACTCCCAAGAGACCCAGTACTTC. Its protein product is CASSPSPNSQETQYF.